Each of the 12 T cell receptor beta chains below was sequenced from the same sample in a study of blood T cell repertoires in COVID-19. TCRdb's table, derived via immunoSEQ multiplex PCR, lists solely in-frame clones and lacks some. The table records a few hundred thousand clones, around 90% of them present only once. Material: PBMCs or T cells enriched from blood (not recorded which). These TCRs come from a woman under 40 who had recovered from COVID-19.

About this clone itself: A read error may produce the germline difference seen at one junction end. The chain recombines TRBV19 with TRBJ2-1, with D perhaps TRBD1 (6 bases). The germline V gene encodes CDR1 LNHDA and CDR2 SQIVND (reference sequence). The CDR3 is 16 residues long. The CDR3 sequence: CASSIERDTTYSEQFF. In DNA, the CDR3 is TGTGCCAGTAGTATAGAAAGGGACACCACGTACAGTGAGCAGTTCTTC. Drawing the rest from reference TRBV19 and TRBJ2-1, the complete variable domain is DGGITQSPKYLFRKEGQNVTLSCEQNLNHDAMYWYRQDPGQGLRLIYYSQIVNDFQKGDIAEGYSVSREKKESFPLTVTSAQKNPTAFYLCASSIERDTTYSEQFFGPGTRLTVL.

The chain links TRBV7-3 to TRBJ1-1, with D possibly being TRBD1 (6 bases). Trimming stripped 3 bases from V and 1 base from J, with 12 bases between. The length of the CDR3 is 15 residues. Germline lookup yields CDR1 SGHTA and CDR2 FQGTGA. This CDR3 reads CASSFSAGANTEAFF. CDR3 DNA: TGTGCCAGCAGCTTCTCGGCAGGGGCGAACACTGAAGCTTTCTTT.

The chain is built from TRBV30 and TRBJ2-1; TRBD2 matches 7 bases. The J segment lost 6 bases and the V segment lost 4 bases, leaving 0 bases of the junction unmatched. There are 11 residues in the CDR3. Germline-derived CDR1 and CDR2 are GTSNPN and SVGIG (reference sequence). CDR3 coding DNA: TGTGCCTGGACTAGCGGCAATGAGCAGTTCTTC. Protein product: CAWTSGNEQFF.

The chain employs TRBV7-2 and TRBJ2-5, with 8 positions matching TRBD2. The CDR3 extends over 15 amino acids. J gave up 0 bases and V 3 bases, and 3 bases lay outside the gene matches. Germline loops: CDR1 SGHTA, CDR2 FQGNSA. The CDR3 DNA reads as TGTGCCAGCAGCTTCGCCGGGGGGGACCAAGAGACCCAGTACTTC. Protein product: CASSFAGGDQETQYF.

The rearrangement uses TRBV9 and TRBJ1-6; TRBD1 agrees at 8 bases. CDR3 length: 14 residues. Per the germline V gene, CDR1 is SGDLS and CDR2 is YYNGEE. With 3 bases clipped from V and 6 bases from J, the junction kept 2 bases outside the gene matches. CDR3 region: CASSAGQVNSPLHF. The CDR3, as DNA: TGTGCCAGCAGCGCGGGACAGGTTAATTCACCCCTCCACTTT.

This rearrangement joins TRBV28 to TRBJ1-4; D is ambiguous. CDR3 length: 13 residues. Germline lookup yields CDR1 MDHEN and CDR2 SYDVKM. The V gene lost 5 bases and the J gene lost 3 bases, with 7 bases spanning the gap. The CDR3 loop is CASSPGSNEKLFF. The CDR3, as DNA: TGTGCCAGCAGTCCGGGGTCTAATGAAAAACTGTTTTTT.

The rearrangement joins TRBV18 to TRBJ2-3; the match to TRBD2 covers 10 bases. The CDR3 has 14 amino acids. V lost 5 bases, J lost 6 bases, and 5 bases stayed unmatched. The germline CDR1 and CDR2 sequences are KGHSH and LQKENI. Here the CDR3 reads CASSVAGGMDTQYF. CDR3 DNA sequence: TGTGCCAGCTCAGTAGCGGGGGGAATGGATACGCAGTATTTT.

The chain carries TRBV7-2 and TRBJ1-2; TRBD1 matches 10 bases. Trimming removed 3 bases from V and 4 bases from J; junction bases left unmatched: 8. The CDR3 has 16 amino acids. Germline CDR1 reads SGHTA; CDR2 reads FQGNSA. The CDR3 coding sequence is TGTGCCAGCAGCTTTCCGGGACAGGGGTTGGTCTATGGCTACACCTTC. Translating gives CASSFPGQGLVYGYTF.

The chain links TRBV19 to TRBJ1-5; D is possibly TRBD1 (5 bases). Germline V gene lookup returns CDR1 LNHDA and CDR2 SQIVND (reference sequence). The V and J ends lost 7 bases and 0 bases respectively, with 13 bases between them. The CDR3 length is 15 residues. CDR3 sequence (DNA): TGTGCCAGTAACTATCGGGGGAATAGCAATCAGCCCCAGCATTTT. Protein product: CASNYRGNSNQPQHF.

This chain uses TRBV28 with TRBJ1-4, with D possibly being TRBD1 (6 bases). This CDR3 region has 15 residues. V was cut by 6 bases and J by 5 bases, with 16 bases left in between. The germline CDR1 and CDR2 sequences are MDHEN and SYDVKM. The CDR3 reads CASSTGQLRNEKLFF. CDR3 coding DNA: TGTGCCAGCAGCACAGGACAGCTCCGCAATGAAAAACTGTTTTTT.

This rearrangement joins TRBV24-1 to TRBJ2-7; a weak D match, TRBD2 (6 bases). Germline V gene data show CDR1 as KGHDR and CDR2 as SFDVKD. The CDR3 spans 14 residues. Trimming cost V 9 bases and J 3 bases, with 17 bases left between them. Here the CDR3 reads CATEGGQGGYEQYF. In nucleotides, the CDR3 is TGTGCCACCGAGGGTGGGCAGGGAGGCTACGAGCAGTACTTC.

This sequence joins TRBV10-3 and TRBJ2-1; 12 positions agree with TRBD2. The V segment lost 11 bases and the J segment 7 bases; nucleotides outside the gene matches: 9. CDR1 and CDR2 from the germline V gene are ENHRY and SYGVKD. This CDR3 region has 14 residues. The CDR3 reads CASRTSGIQNEQFF. The CDR3, as DNA: TGTGCCTCTCGGACTAGCGGGATCCAGAATGAGCAGTTCTTC.